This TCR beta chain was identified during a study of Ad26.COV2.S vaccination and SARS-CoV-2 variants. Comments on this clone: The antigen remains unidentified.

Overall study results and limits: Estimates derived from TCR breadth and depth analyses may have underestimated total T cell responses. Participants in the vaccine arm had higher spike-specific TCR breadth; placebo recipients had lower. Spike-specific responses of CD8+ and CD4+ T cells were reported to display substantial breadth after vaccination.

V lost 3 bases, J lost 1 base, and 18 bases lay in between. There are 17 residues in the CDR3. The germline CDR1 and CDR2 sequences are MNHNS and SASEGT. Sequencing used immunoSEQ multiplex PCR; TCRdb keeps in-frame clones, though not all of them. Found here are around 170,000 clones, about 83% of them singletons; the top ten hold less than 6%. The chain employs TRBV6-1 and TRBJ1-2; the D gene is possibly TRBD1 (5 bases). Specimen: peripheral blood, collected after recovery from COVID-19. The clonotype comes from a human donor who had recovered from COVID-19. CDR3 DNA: TGTGCCAGCAGTGAGATTACCTTCGGGACGAATAACTATGGCTACACCTTC. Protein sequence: CASSEITFGTNNYGYTF.